This T cell receptor beta chain was recorded in a study of T-cell reconstitution after alpha-beta-depleted transplantation in children. Preparation of the TCRbeta library was carried out with unique molecular identifiers. Each CDR3 protein is one row after TCRdb ran MiXCR on the PCR reads. The sample yields 500,000 to 600,000 distinct CDR3 sequences, less than 35% seen once. Germline-derived CDR1 and CDR2 are MNHEY and SVGAGI. The CDR3 has 18 amino acids. The V end was cut by 2 bases, the J end by 0 bases, with 14 bases between. The sample in question was PBMCs from the stem cell graft donor, obtained from the stem cell graft. The receptor was derived from a human donor who donated a stem cell graft to a child with aplastic anemia. The chain recombines TRBV6-5 with TRBJ2-6; the D gene is possibly TRBD1 (6 bases). CDR3 amino acids: CASSYNVAGDSGANVLTF. In nucleotides, the CDR3 is TGTGCCAGCAGTTACAATGTGGCAGGGGACTCTGGGGCCAACGTCCTGACTTTC.